This TCR beta chain was sequenced for a study of regulatory T cells in long-lasting Graves disease. This clonotype was observed many times. Library construction for TCR beta used iRepertoire HTBI primers and Arm-PCR of CDR3 regions. TCRdb re-analysed the multiplex PCR reads in MiXCR, keeping a single row per CDR3 protein. Counted here are a few hundred thousand distinct CDR3 sequences, about 11% occurring once; the ten biggest clones make up 18%. The CDR3 is 12 amino acids. Per the germline V gene, CDR1 is DFQATT and CDR2 is SNEGSKA (reference sequence). V lost 4 bases and J lost 5, with 8 bases in between. This sample's time point: newly diagnosed GD, antithyroid drugs for less than 3 months. RNA extracted from PBMCs served as the sequencing template. This sample also belongs to another study, concerning T cells in Graves' hyperthyroidism and ophthalmopathy.

The source was peripheral blood mononuclear cells (PBMCs), collected at new diagnosis, from a patient treated with antithyroid drugs. The chain links TRBV20-1 to TRBJ1-4; weak D call: TRBD1 (5 bases). This receptor was taken from a woman younger than 30 with Graves disease. CDR3 sequence reads: CSAIGGNEKLFF. The CDR3 DNA reads as TGCAGTGCTATTGGGGGGAATGAAAAACTGTTTTTT.